This TCR beta chain was profiled in a study of cytomegalovirus exposure and HLA in healthy donors. The study, taken as a whole, reports: A later analysis, which compared TCR beta chains of equal frequency, found the HLA-associated ones more clonally expanded. Earlier analysis looked at TCR beta V segments, and most were productive about 90% or about 30% of the time. According to a later analysis, most TCR beta chains associated with CMV appeared HLA-restricted. Presence/absence comparisons presumed near-even sequencing depth among donors.

As regards this clone: Its antigen is not known.

Trimming cost V 5 bases and J 5 bases, with 7 bases left between them. The CDR3 has 12 amino acids. CDR1 and CDR2 (germline): PRHDT, FYEKMQ (reference sequence). A multiplex PCR was run with 60 Vbeta primers and 13 Jbeta primers. Method: immunoSEQ multiplex PCR; TCRdb's copy keeps in-frame clones and lacks some. The sample shows 50,000 to 70,000 clones, more than 75% of them seen only once. This TCR was recovered from a girl aged 5 to 17 in good health and CMV-seropositive. The chain employs TRBV13 and TRBJ1-5; D uncertain. The source material was PBMCs. CDR3 region: CASSTNDQPQHF. The CDR3 DNA is TGTGCCAGCAGCACTAATGATCAGCCCCAGCATTTT.